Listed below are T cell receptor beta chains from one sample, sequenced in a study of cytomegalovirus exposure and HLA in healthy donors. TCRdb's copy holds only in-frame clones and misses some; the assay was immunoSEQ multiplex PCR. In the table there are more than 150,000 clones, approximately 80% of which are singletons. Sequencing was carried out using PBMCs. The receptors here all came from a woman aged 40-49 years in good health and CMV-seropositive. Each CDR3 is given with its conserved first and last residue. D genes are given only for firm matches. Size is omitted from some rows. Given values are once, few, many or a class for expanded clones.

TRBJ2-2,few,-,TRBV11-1,CASSLEGAHPGELFF,TGTGCCAGCAGCTTAGAAGGGGCCCATCCCGGGGAGCTGTTTTTT
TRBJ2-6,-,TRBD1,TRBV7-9,CASSLGTGGISGANGLTF,TGTGCCAGCAGCTTGGGCACAGGGGGGATCTCTGGGGCCAACGGCCTGACTTTC
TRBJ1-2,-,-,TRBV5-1,CASSSTGYGYGYTF,TGCGCCAGCAGCTCAACAGGGTATGGCTATGGCTACACCTTC
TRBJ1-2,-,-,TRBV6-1,CASSEPYGYTF,TGTGCCAGCAGTGAACCGTATGGCTACACCTTC
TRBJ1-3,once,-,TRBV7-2,CASSLVGAGVTNTIYF,TGTGCCAGCAGCTTAGTAGGGGCAGGGGTCACGAACACCATATATTTT
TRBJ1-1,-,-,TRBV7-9,CASSIFSTEAFF,TGTGCCAGCAGCATTTTTAGCACTGAAGCTTTCTTT
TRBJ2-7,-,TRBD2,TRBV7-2,CASSLRGGGSYEQYF,TGTGCCAGCAGCCTTCGGGGGGGCGGATCGTACGAGCAGTACTTC
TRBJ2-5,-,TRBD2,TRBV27,CASSLGSGGMGGETQYF,TGTGCCAGCAGTTTGGGTAGCGGGGGTATGGGGGGAGAGACCCAGTACTTC
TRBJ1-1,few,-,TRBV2,CASSEAPLQSNTEAFF,TGTGCCAGCAGTGAAGCGCCGTTACAATCGAACACTGAAGCTTTCTTT
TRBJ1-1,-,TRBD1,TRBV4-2,CASSQETGANTEAFF,TGTGCCAGCAGCCAAGAAACAGGGGCGAACACTGAAGCTTTCTTT
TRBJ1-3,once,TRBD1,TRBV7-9,CASNNPGQGILLNTIYF,TGTGCCAGCAACAACCCGGGACAGGGAATTTTGTTAAACACCATATATTTT
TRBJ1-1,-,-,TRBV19,CASSIDPTGYTFF,TGTGCCAGTAGTATAGATCCCACAGGGTATACTTTCTTT
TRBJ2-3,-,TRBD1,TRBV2,CASRGDRSLADTQYF,TGTGCCAGCAGGGGGGACAGGAGTTTGGCAGATACGCAGTATTTT
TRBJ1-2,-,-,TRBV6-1,CASSEATSIPRGNPF,TGTGCCAGCAGTGAAGCTACTTCGATTCCCCGGGGGAACCCCTTC
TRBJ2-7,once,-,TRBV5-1,CASSPSPGLPYEQYF,TGCGCCAGCAGCCCCTCTCCGGGACTCCCCTACGAGCAGTACTTC
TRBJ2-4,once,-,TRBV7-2,CASSRGNSQYF,TGTGCCAGCAGCCGGGGGAACAGTCAGTACTTC
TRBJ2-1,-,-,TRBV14,CASSQRGNSRGNEQFF,TGTGCCAGCAGCCAAAGGGGGAACTCCCGGGGCAATGAGCAGTTCTTC
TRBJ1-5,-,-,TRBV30,CAWSVRAGVVQPQHF,TGTGCCTGGAGTGTAAGGGCGGGGGTTGTTCAGCCCCAGCATTTT
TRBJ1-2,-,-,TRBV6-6,CASSSSVQAYGYTF,TGTGCCAGCAGTTCTAGCGTTCAGGCATATGGCTACACCTTC
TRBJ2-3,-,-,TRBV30,CAWATGFVRGDTQYF,TGTGCCTGGGCCACGGGGTTTGTCAGGGGAGATACGCAGTATTTT
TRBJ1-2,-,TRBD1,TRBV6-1,CASSLDRGGGYTF,TGTGCCAGCAGTCTGGACAGGGGAGGCGGCTACACCTTC
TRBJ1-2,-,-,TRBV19,CASSRQDLDGYTF,TGTGCCAGTAGTAGACAGGATCTCGATGGCTACACCTTC
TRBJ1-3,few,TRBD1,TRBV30,CAWRIQGASGNTIYF,TGTGCCTGGAGGATACAGGGGGCATCCGGAAACACCATATATTTT
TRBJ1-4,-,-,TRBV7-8,CASSLGRDEKLFF,TGTGCCAGCAGCCTGGGGAGGGACGAAAAACTGTTTTTT
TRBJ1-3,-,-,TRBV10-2,CASSLGTLGDTIYF,TGCGCCAGTTCTCTAGGGACACTTGGGGACACCATATATTTT
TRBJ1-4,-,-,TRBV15,CATSRDRAGGEKLFF,TGTGCCACCAGCAGAGACAGGGCCGGCGGAGAAAAACTGTTTTTT
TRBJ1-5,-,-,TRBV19,CASSPNGGGYQPQHF,TGTGCCAGTAGTCCCAACGGGGGGGGTTATCAGCCCCAGCATTTT
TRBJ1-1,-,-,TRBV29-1,CSAATGLTNKAFF,TGCAGCGCGGCAACAGGGCTCACGAATAAAGCTTTCTTT
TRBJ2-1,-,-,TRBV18,CASSPKTDRPAYNEQFF,TGTGCCAGCTCACCAAAAACCGACAGGCCGGCCTACAATGAGCAGTTCTTC